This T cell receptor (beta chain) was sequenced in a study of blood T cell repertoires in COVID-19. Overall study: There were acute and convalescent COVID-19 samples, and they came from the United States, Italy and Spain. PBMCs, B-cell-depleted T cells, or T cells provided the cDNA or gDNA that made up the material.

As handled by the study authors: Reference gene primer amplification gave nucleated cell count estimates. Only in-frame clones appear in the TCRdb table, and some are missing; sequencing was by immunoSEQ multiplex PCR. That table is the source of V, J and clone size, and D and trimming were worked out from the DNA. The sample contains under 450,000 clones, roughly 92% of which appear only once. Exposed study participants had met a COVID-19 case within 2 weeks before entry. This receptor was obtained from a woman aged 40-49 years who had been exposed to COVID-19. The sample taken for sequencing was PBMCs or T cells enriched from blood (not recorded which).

CDR3 bases: TGTGCCAGCAGCTTAGCCCCCCCGGGAGGAAATAGCAATCAGCCCCAGCATTTT. This translates into CASSLAPPGGNSNQPQHF. The chain couples TRBV7-6 to TRBJ1-5; the D is unclear. V was shortened by 0 bases and J by 0 bases, with 15 bases between the two germline ends. Germline CDR1 and CDR2: SGHVS and FNYEAQ. The CDR3 has 18 amino acids.